This T cell receptor beta chain stems from a study of blood T cell repertoires in COVID-19. Looking at the study overall: Samples came from the United States, Italy and Spain, spanning acute and convalescent COVID-19. The analysed material was cDNA or gDNA that came from T cells, B-cell-depleted T cells, or PBMCs.

This CDR3 comprises 13 residues. The V gene's germline CDR1 is SQVTM and CDR2 ANQGSEA. V dropped 2 bases and J dropped 2 bases, with 10 bases sitting between them. Original handling: The authors estimated nucleated cell counts from reference gene primer amplification. TCRdb's table, derived via immunoSEQ multiplex PCR, lists solely in-frame clones and lacks some. The DNA was the basis for D and trimming; V, J and clone size are from that table. The top ten clones hold under 3.5% of a sample with about 170,000 clones, more than 75% of them seen once. The sequence derives from a man in his 70s with acute or convalescent COVID-19. Input material: peripheral blood. The rearrangement joins TRBV29-1 to TRBJ2-7; D is unclear. The CDR3 DNA reads TGCAGCGTTGAAATGGGCAAACCCTACGAGCAGTACTTC. This codes for CSVEMGKPYEQYF.